This T cell receptor (beta chain) is drawn from a study of T cells in Graves' hyperthyroidism and ophthalmopathy. A few counts support this clonotype. The CDR3 runs 16 residues. Germline-derived CDR1 and CDR2 are SGHDN and FVKESK. Trimming stripped 5 bases from V and 0 bases from J, with 14 bases between. Amplified TCR beta CDR3 regions came from RNA transcripts. The study used the HTBI primer set for a first-round RT-PCR of the TCR CDR3. One entry per CDR3 protein, called by TCRdb with MiXCR from the multiplex PCR reads. Counted here are approximately 600,000 distinct CDR3 sequences, 15% to 20% occurring once; the ten biggest clones make up around 3.9%.

J is TRBJ2-1 and V is TRBV14, with D unresolved. This TCR was recovered from a woman aged 25 to 39 with Graves' hyperthyroidism. The sample was blood. The CDR3 DNA reads as TGTGCCAGCAGCTCTCTCTCGAGGAGCTCCTACAATGAGCAGTTCTTC. It codes for CASSSLSRSSYNEQFF.